Presented here are 28 T cell receptor beta chains from one specimen sequenced in a study of blood T cell repertoires in COVID-19. The protocol was immunoSEQ multiplex PCR, while the TCRdb copy is restricted to in-frame clones and leaves out a portion. The table records around 30,000 clones, approximately 82% of them present only once. Sequencing input: peripheral blood. The receptors originated from a man older than 75 with active or convalescent COVID-19.

The rearrangement uses TRBV7-8 and TRBJ2-7; 8 bases match TRBD2. With V trimmed by 3 bases and J by 3 bases, 4 bases remained unmatched. Germline V gives CDR1 SGHVS, CDR2 FQNEAQ. The CDR3 covers 14 residues. The CDR3 coding sequence is TGTGCCAGCAGCTTCGGGCTAGCGGGCTACGAGCAGTACTTC. Translated: CASSFGLAGYEQYF.

J is TRBJ2-1 and V is TRBV7-8, with 10 bases that match TRBD2. The V segment lost 5 bases and the J segment 3 bases; nucleotides outside the gene matches: 4. CDR3 length: 15 amino acids. Germline values: CDR1 SGHVS, CDR2 FQNEAQ. CDR3 region: CASSGGLADYNEQFF. The CDR3 DNA follows: TGTGCCAGCAGCGGCGGACTAGCGGACTACAATGAGCAGTTCTTC.

In nucleotides, the CDR3 is TGTGCCATCAGTGATACAGGCCAAGAGACCCAGTACTTC. Translation: CAISDTGQETQYF. This chain uses TRBV10-3 with TRBJ2-5, with D perhaps matching TRBD1 (5 bases). V shed 3 bases and J shed 1 base, with 6 bases lying between them. There are 13 residues in the CDR3. Germline CDR1 reads ENHRY; CDR2 reads SYGVKD.

There are a few counts of this clone. In DNA form, the CDR3 reads TGTGCCAGCAGCGTAACTCGGGGGGGTAGGACGACGAACACCGGGGAGCTGTTTTTT. This codes for CASSVTRGGRTTNTGELFF. V is TRBV9 and J is TRBJ2-2; TRBD2 matches 8 bases. Germline CDR1 is SGDLS and CDR2 is YYNGEE. The V and J ends lost 1 base and 0 bases, in that order; junction bases with no gene match: 11. CDR3 length: 19 amino acids.

The chain links TRBV12-3 or TRBV12-4 to TRBJ1-3; D remains unclear. V dropped 2 bases and J dropped 4 bases, with 6 bases sitting between them. This CDR3 is built from 13 residues. The chain's CDR3 is CASSLQFGNTIYF. Here the CDR3 DNA reads TGTGCCAGCAGTTTACAGTTCGGAAACACCATATATTTT.

V gene TRBV18 combines with J gene TRBJ2-7, with D maybe TRBD2 (6 bases). In germline, CDR1 is KGHSH, CDR2 LQKENI. CDR3 length equals 12 residues. V was clipped by 6 bases and J by 7 bases, with 13 bases between them. CDR3 protein: CASSDGSGEQYF. CDR3 nucleotides: TGTGCCAGCTCCGACGGGAGCGGGGAGCAGTACTTC.

The chain carries TRBV11-2 and TRBJ1-1; 10 bases are shared with TRBD1. V dropped 4 bases and J dropped 4; count of bases not matched to a gene: 6. CDR1 is SGHAT, CDR2 FQNNGV, per germline. The CDR3 consists of 15 residues. The CDR3 spells CASSSQDRGITEAFF. For the CDR3, the DNA is TGTGCCAGCAGCTCCCAGGACAGGGGGATCACTGAAGCTTTCTTT. Full variable domain (rest looked up from reference TRBV11-2 and TRBJ1-1): EAGVAQSPRYKIIEKRQSVAFWCNPISGHATLYWYQQILGQGPKLLIQFQNNGVVDDSQLPKDRFSAERLKGVDSTLKIQPAKLEDSAVYLCASSSQDRGITEAFFGQGTRLTVV.

The chain links TRBV7-2 to TRBJ1-1; D remains ambiguous. In germline, CDR1 is SGHTA, CDR2 FQGNSA. The CDR3 covers 12 residues. Trimming removed 6 bases from V and 1 base from J, with 6 bases in between. This CDR3 reads CASRRQNTEAFF. DNA of the CDR3: TGTGCCAGCAGAAGACAGAACACTGAAGCTTTCTTT.

The V gene is TRBV28, the J gene TRBJ1-1; D is ambiguous. The germline V and J ends were trimmed by 7 bases and 2 bases, with 14 bases remaining between them. The CDR3 totals 14 residues. Germline V gives CDR1 MDHEN, CDR2 SYDVKM. CDR3 loop: CASKGERLNTEAFF. In nucleotides, the CDR3 is TGTGCCAGCAAAGGAGAGAGACTAAACACTGAAGCTTTCTTT.

V is TRBV7-9 and J is TRBJ2-6; the match to TRBD1 covers 12 bases. The ends lost 5 bases at V and 2 bases at J; junction bases unmatched: 13. The length of the CDR3 is 20 residues. The V gene's germline CDR1 is SEHNR and CDR2 FQNEAQ (reference sequence). The CDR3 nucleotides read TGTGCCAGCAGCACTAACCGGGACAGGGGGCACCGAACTGGGGCCAACGTCCTGACTTTC. Translated: CASSTNRDRGHRTGANVLTF.

The chain couples TRBV7-9 to TRBJ1-6; D is unresolved. The V gene lost 3 bases and the J gene lost 5 bases, with 11 bases spanning the gap. The germline V gene has CDR1 SEHNR and CDR2 FQNEAQ (reference sequence). The CDR3 has 15 amino acids. CDR3 loop: CASSFFTANNSPLHF. The CDR3 coding sequence is TGTGCCAGCAGCTTCTTCACAGCCAATAATTCACCCCTCCACTTT.

This sequence joins TRBV5-6 and TRBJ2-7, with 7 bases aligning to TRBD1. Germline CDR1 reads SGHDT; CDR2 reads YYEEEE. There are 14 residues in the CDR3. J gave up 2 bases and V 4 bases, and 6 bases lay outside the gene matches. For the CDR3, the DNA is TGTGCCAGCAGCCCTGACAGGGCCACCTACGAGCAGTACTTC. Protein sequence: CASSPDRATYEQYF.

The V call is TRBV28, the J call TRBJ2-6; weak D call: TRBD2 (5 bases). The CDR3 extends over 18 amino acids. From germline, CDR1 is MDHEN and CDR2 SYDVKM. Trimming cost V 6 bases and J 1 base, with 19 bases left between them. This CDR3 reads CASRPQAGKISGANVLTF. CDR3 sequence (DNA): TGTGCCAGCAGGCCTCAGGCGGGCAAAATTTCTGGGGCCAACGTCCTGACTTTC. The complete variable domain, with remaining parts taken from reference TRBV28 and TRBJ2-6, reads DVKVTQSSRYLVKRTGEKVFLECVQDMDHENMFWYRQDPGLGLRLIYFSYDVKMKEKGDIPEGYSVSREKKERFSLILESASTNQTSMYLCASRPQAGKISGANVLTFGAGSRLTVL.

The chain has TRBV19 and TRBJ1-4; 10 bases align to TRBD1. Trimming took 7 bases from V and 0 from J; bases not matched to a gene: 8. The V gene's germline CDR1 is LNHDA and CDR2 SQIVND (reference sequence). There are 17 residues in the CDR3. Here the CDR3 reads CASTGTGARATNEKLFF. The DNA of the CDR3 is TGTGCCAGTACCGGGACAGGGGCGAGAGCAACTAATGAAAAACTGTTTTTT.

This clone was seen a few times. The rearrangement joins TRBV9 to TRBJ2-3; TRBD2 agrees at 10 bases. CDR3 length equals 16 residues. The V and J ends lost 0 bases and 6 bases, in that order; junction bases with no gene match: 7. Germline V gene sequence: CDR1 SGDLS, CDR2 YYNGEE. The CDR3: CASSVVVAGGTDTQYF. The CDR3 DNA is TGTGCCAGCAGCGTAGTGGTAGCGGGAGGTACCGATACGCAGTATTTT.

The count of this clone is one. The genes are TRBV5-8 and TRBJ2-7, with D uncertain. The CDR3 consists of 15 residues. Deletions cut 1 base from V and 4 bases from J, with 15 bases between. Per germline, CDR1 SGHTS and CDR2 YDEGEE. CDR3 coding DNA: TGTGCCAGCAGCTTGTCGAACTTTCCGCCATACGAGCAGTACTTC. Translated, it gives CASSLSNFPPYEQYF.

This clone came up a few times. V and J are TRBV7-9 and TRBJ2-2; 7 bases fit TRBD1. The CDR3 runs to 15 residues. CDR1 is SEHNR, CDR2 FQNEAQ, per germline (reference sequence). With 1 base clipped from V and 5 bases from J, the junction kept 4 bases outside the gene matches. The CDR3 loop reads CASSLVGRGTGELFF. As DNA, the CDR3 is TGTGCCAGCAGCTTAGTAGGCAGGGGGACCGGGGAGCTGTTTTTT.

V gene TRBV6-2 or TRBV6-3 combines with J gene TRBJ1-6, with 7 bases aligning to TRBD1. The ends lost 2 bases at V and 7 bases at J; junction bases unmatched: 2. CDR3 length: 14 amino acids. CDR1 and CDR2 (germline): MNHEY, SVGEGT. The CDR3 sequence: CASSYGRGNSPLHF. The CDR3 nucleotides read TGTGCCAGCAGTTACGGCAGGGGGAATTCACCCCTCCACTTT.

The genes are TRBV29-1 and TRBJ2-3, with TRBD2 identical over 13 bases. The V gene's germline CDR1 is SQVTM and CDR2 ANQGSEA. This CDR3 is built from 19 residues. With V trimmed by 2 bases and J by 5 bases, 16 bases remained unmatched. The CDR3 DNA reads TGCAGCGTTGAAATGTGGCAGCCCACTAGCGGGAGGGCTGTAGATACGCAGTATTTT. Amino acids: CSVEMWQPTSGRAVDTQYF.

V is TRBV7-9 and J is TRBJ2-3; D uncertain. The CDR3 has 12 amino acids. V shed 5 bases and J shed 4 bases, with 7 bases lying between them. Germline values: CDR1 SEHNR, CDR2 FQNEAQ (reference sequence). The DNA of the CDR3 is TGTGCCAGCAGCCCCCAGTCAGATACGCAGTATTTT. It specifies CASSPQSDTQYF.

The chain employs TRBV7-8 and TRBJ2-7; TRBD2 might be the D (6 bases). Germline lookup yields CDR1 SGHVS and CDR2 FQNEAQ. Trimming took off 4 bases at V and 2 bases at J, with 15 bases between the two ends. The CDR3 is made up of 15 amino acids. CDR3 in DNA: TGTGCCAGCAGCTCATACCGGGACTCACCCTACGAGCAGTACTTC. Translating it yields CASSSYRDSPYEQYF.

The table lists this clone with a count of one. CDR3 sequence (DNA): TGTGCCAGTAGAGCAACTCCGGGACTAGCGTTTACCCTACTAACTCCGGAGTTCTTC. It yields the protein CASRATPGLAFTLLTPEFF. The chain recombines TRBV19 with TRBJ2-1, with 10 bases identical to TRBD2. V dropped 6 bases and J dropped 14; count of bases not matched to a gene: 28. The CDR3 loop spans 19 amino acids. Per germline, CDR1 LNHDA and CDR2 SQIVND (reference sequence).

The genes are TRBV27 and TRBJ2-5, with 11 positions matching TRBD1. The V gene end was trimmed by 5 bases and the J gene end by 5 bases; junction bases not matched to a gene: 10. The CDR3 contains 16 residues. The V gene's germline CDR1 is MNHEY and CDR2 SMNVEV (reference sequence). CDR3 in DNA: TGTGCCAGCAGTCCGGGACAGGGGGGTGAGATGGAGACCCAGTACTTC. Translated: CASSPGQGGEMETQYF.

Only a few counts were recorded for this clone. The gene calls are TRBV7-2 and TRBJ1-5; D might be TRBD1 (6 bases). This CDR3 has 13 residues. V was shortened by 5 bases and J by 6 bases, with 11 bases between the two germline ends. CDR1 is SGHTA and CDR2 is FQGNSA in the germline V gene. The CDR3 DNA follows: TGTGCCAGCAGCCAAAACAGGGTTCAGCCCCAGCATTTT. The encoded protein is CASSQNRVQPQHF.

This chain links TRBV7-2 with TRBJ1-2; weak D call: TRBD1 (5 bases). Trimming took off 1 base at V and 2 bases at J, with 14 bases between the two ends. Germline values: CDR1 SGHTA, CDR2 FQGNSA. The CDR3 loop spans 16 amino acids. In nucleotides, the CDR3 is TGTGCCAGCAGCTTAGGGGGCTTGTTTTTAAACTATGGCTACACCTTC. Amino acids: CASSLGGLFLNYGYTF. Complete variable domain (other parts from reference TRBV7-2 and TRBJ1-2): GAGVSQSPSNKVTEKGKDVELRCDPISGHTALYWYRQSLGQGLEFLIYFQGNSAPDKSGLPSDRFSAERTGGSVSTLTIQRTQQEDSAVYLCASSLGGLFLNYGYTFGSGTRLTVV.

This chain connects TRBV3-1 (or the pseudogene TRBV3-2) to TRBJ2-7; 7 nucleotides agree with TRBD1. J was trimmed by 5 bases and V by 3 bases; bases with no gene match: 10. The V gene's germline CDR1 is LGHDT and CDR2 YNNKEL (reference sequence). CDR3 length equals 15 residues. The CDR3 DNA reads as TGTGCCAGCAGCCATGCCCGACAGGGATGTAACGAGCAGTACTTC. This encodes CASSHARQGCNEQYF.

J is TRBJ1-5 and V is TRBV19, with D unresolved. Trimming stripped 6 bases from V and 0 bases from J, with 12 bases between. Per the germline V gene, CDR1 is LNHDA and CDR2 is SQIVND (reference sequence). The CDR3 length is 15 residues. The CDR3 nucleotides read TGTGCCAGTAGCCGAGTGGCGGATAGCAATCAGCCCCAGCATTTT. Translated: CASSRVADSNQPQHF.

In its sample, this clone was seen a few times. The genes are TRBV28 and TRBJ1-3; D is unclear. Looked up from germline, CDR1 is MDHEN and CDR2 is SYDVKM. V was pared by 8 bases and J by 2 bases, with 7 bases between. This CDR3 region has 12 residues. The CDR3: CASRTAGNTIYF. CDR3 coding DNA: TGTGCCAGCCGTACAGCTGGAAACACCATATATTTT.